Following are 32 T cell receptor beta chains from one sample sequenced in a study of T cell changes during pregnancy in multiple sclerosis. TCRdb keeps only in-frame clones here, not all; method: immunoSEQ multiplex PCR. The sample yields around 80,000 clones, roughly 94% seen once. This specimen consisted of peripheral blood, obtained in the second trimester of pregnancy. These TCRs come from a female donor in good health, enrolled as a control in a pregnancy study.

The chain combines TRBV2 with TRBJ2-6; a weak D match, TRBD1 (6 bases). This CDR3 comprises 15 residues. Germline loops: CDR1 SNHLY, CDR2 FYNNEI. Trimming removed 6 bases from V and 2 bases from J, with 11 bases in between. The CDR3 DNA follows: TGTGCCAGCAGCCTACAGGGTACTGGGGCCAACGTCCTGACTTTC. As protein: CASSLQGTGANVLTF.

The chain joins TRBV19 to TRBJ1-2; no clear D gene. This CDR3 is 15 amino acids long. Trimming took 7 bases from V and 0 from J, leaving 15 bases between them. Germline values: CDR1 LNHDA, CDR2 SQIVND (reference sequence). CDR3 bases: TGTGCCAGTAAGATTGGGAGTCCCACTAACTATGGCTACACCTTC. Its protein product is CASKIGSPTNYGYTF.

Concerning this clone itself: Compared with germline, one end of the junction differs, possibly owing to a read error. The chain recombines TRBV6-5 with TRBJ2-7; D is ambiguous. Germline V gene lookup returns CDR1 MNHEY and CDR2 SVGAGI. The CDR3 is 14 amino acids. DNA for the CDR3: TGTGCCAGCAGATGGAGATCCGGCTTTTACGGGCAGTACTTC. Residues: CASRWRSGFYGQYF.

For the CDR3, the DNA is TGTGCCAGCAGTTCCACAGTCTTTAACACTGAAGCTTTCTTT. It translates to CASSSTVFNTEAFF. The J gene is TRBJ1-1, the V gene TRBV27; D remains ambiguous. CDR1 and CDR2 from the germline V gene are MNHEY and SMNVEV (reference sequence). The CDR3 is made up of 14 amino acids. V gave up 4 bases and J gave up 2 bases, with 11 bases separating them.

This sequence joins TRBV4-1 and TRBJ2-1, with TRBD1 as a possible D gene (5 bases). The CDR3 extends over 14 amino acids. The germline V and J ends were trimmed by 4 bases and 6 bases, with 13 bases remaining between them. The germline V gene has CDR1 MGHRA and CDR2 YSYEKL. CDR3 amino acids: CASSPTRVGNEQFF. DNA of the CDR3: TGCGCCAGCAGCCCTACCAGGGTGGGCAATGAGCAGTTCTTC.

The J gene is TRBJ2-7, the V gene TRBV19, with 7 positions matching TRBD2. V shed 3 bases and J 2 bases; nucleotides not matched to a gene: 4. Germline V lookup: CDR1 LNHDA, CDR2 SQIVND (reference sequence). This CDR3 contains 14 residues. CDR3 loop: CASSIASGPYEQYF. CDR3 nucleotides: TGTGCCAGTAGTATTGCTAGCGGCCCCTACGAGCAGTACTTC.

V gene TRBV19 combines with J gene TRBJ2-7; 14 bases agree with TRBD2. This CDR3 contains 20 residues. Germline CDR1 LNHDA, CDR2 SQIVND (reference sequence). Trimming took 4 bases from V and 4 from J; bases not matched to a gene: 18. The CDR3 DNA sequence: TGTGCCAGTAGTACCTACGAAGGACTAGCGGGAGGCCGTACGAAATACGAGCAGTACTTC. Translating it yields CASSTYEGLAGGRTKYEQYF. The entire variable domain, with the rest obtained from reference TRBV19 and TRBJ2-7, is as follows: DGGITQSPKYLFRKEGQNVTLSCEQNLNHDAMYWYRQDPGQGLRLIYYSQIVNDFQKGDIAEGYSVSREKKESFPLTVTSAQKNPTAFYLCASSTYEGLAGGRTKYEQYFGPGTRLTVT.

The CDR3 DNA reads as TGTGCCAGCAAGGGGTCGCAGGGCCACGAGCAGTACTTC. Translation: CASKGSQGHEQYF. This rearrangement joins TRBV6-6 to TRBJ2-7; D possibly corresponds to TRBD1 (5 bases). Germline lookup yields CDR1 MNHNY and CDR2 SVGAGI (reference sequence). Trimming stripped 7 bases from V and 5 bases from J, with 15 bases between. The CDR3 is 13 residues long.

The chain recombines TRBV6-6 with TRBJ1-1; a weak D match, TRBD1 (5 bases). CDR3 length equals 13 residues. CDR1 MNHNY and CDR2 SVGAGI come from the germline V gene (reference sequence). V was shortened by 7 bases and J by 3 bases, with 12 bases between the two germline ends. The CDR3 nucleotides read TGTGCCAGCACCTCAGACAGATACACTGAAGCTTTCTTT. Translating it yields CASTSDRYTEAFF.

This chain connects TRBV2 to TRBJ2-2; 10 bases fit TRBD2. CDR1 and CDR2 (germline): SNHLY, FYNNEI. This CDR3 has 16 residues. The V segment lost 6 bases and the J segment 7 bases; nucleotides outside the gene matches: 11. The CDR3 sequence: CASRAGAGGPGGELFF. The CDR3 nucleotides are TGTGCCAGCAGGGCAGGAGCGGGAGGGCCGGGCGGGGAGCTGTTTTTT. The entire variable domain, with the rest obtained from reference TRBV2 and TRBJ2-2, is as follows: EPEVTQTPSHQVTQMGQEVILRCVPISNHLYFYWYRQILGQKVEFLVSFYNNEISEKSEIFDDQFSVERPDGSNFTLKIRSTKLEDSAMYFCASRAGAGGPGGELFFGEGSRLTVL.

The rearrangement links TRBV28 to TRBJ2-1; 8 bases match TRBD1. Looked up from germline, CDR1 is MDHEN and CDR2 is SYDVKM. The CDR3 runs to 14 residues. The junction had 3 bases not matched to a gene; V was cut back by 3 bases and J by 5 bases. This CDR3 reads CASSLTGANNEQFF. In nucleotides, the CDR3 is TGTGCCAGCAGTTTGACAGGGGCGAACAATGAGCAGTTCTTC.

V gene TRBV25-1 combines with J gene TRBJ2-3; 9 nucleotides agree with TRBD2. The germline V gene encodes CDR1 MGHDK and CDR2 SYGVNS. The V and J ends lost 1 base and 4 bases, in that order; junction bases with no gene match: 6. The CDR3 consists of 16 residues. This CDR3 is CASSEFAGGPADTQYF. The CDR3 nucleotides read TGTGCCAGCAGTGAATTTGCGGGAGGGCCGGCAGATACGCAGTATTTT.

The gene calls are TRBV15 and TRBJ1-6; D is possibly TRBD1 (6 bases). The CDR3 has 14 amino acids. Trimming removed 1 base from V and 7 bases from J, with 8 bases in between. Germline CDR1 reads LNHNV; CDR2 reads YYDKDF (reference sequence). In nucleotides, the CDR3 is TGTGCCACCAGCAGAGGGACAGAGAATTCACCCCTCCACTTT. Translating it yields CATSRGTENSPLHF.

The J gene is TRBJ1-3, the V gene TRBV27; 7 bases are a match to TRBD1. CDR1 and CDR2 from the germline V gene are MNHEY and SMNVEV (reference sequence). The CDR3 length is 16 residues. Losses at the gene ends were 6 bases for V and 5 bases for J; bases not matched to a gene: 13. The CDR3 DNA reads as TGTGCCAGCAGCCCTACCCCCGGGACAGAACGAAACACCATATATTTT. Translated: CASSPTPGTERNTIYF.

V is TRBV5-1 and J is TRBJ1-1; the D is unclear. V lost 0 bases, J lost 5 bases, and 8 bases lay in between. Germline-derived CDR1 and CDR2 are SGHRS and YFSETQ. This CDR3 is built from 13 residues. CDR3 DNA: TGCGCCAGCAGCTTGGAGAGTAGAACTGAAGCTTTCTTT. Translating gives CASSLESRTEAFF.

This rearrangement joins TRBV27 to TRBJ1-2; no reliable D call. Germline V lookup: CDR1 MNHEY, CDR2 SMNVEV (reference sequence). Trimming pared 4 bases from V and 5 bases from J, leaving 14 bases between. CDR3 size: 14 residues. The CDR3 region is CASSSNRNLYGYTF. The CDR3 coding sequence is TGTGCCAGCAGTTCCAACAGAAACTTATATGGCTACACCTTC.

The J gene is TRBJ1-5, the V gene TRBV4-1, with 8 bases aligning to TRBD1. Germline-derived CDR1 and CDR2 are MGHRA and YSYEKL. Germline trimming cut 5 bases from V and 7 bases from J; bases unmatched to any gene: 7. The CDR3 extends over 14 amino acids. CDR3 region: CASSLATGAQPQHF. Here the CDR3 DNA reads TGCGCCAGCAGCTTGGCGACAGGGGCCCAGCCCCAGCATTTT.

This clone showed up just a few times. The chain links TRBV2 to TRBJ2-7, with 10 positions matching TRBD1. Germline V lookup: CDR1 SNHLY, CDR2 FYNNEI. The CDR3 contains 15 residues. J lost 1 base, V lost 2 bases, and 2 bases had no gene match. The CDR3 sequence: CASSETGQGSYEQYF. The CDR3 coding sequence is TGTGCCAGCAGTGAAACGGGACAGGGGTCCTACGAGCAGTACTTC.

CDR3 coding DNA: TGTGCCAGCTTTGCTCCGGGACTAGCGTCTTCCTACGAGCAGTACTTC. It specifies CASFAPGLASSYEQYF. This rearrangement joins TRBV2 to TRBJ2-7; 10 positions agree with TRBD2. CDR3 length: 16 amino acids. Trimming at V came to 8 bases and at J to 1 base, leaving 11 bases not matched to a gene. Germline loops: CDR1 SNHLY, CDR2 FYNNEI.

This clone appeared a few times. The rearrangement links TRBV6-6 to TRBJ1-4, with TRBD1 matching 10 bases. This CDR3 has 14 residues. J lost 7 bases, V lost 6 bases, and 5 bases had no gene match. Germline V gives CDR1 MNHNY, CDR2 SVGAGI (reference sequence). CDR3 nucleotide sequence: TGTGCCAGCAGCCGACAGGGGGCAAGTGAAAAACTGTTTTTT. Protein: CASSRQGASEKLFF.

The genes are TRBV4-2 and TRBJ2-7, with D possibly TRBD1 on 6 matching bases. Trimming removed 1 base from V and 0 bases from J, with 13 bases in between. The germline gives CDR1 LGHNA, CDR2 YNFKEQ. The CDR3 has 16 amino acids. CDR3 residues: CASSQALQGSSYEQYF. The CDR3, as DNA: TGTGCCAGCAGCCAAGCGCTCCAGGGGAGCTCCTACGAGCAGTACTTC.

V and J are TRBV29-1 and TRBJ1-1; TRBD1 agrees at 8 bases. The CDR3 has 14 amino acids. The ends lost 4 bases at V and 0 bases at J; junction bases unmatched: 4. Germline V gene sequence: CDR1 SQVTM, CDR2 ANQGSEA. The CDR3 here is CSVAKQGVNTEAFF. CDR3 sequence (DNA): TGCAGCGTTGCCAAACAGGGGGTGAACACTGAAGCTTTCTTT.

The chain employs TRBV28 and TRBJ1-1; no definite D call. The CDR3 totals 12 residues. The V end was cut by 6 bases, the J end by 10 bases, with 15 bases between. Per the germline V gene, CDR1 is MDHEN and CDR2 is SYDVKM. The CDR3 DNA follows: TGTGCCAGCAGCCTTGGAGAGGGCGGAGCTTTCTTT. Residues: CASSLGEGGAFF. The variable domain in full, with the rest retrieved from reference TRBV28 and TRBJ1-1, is DVKVTQSSRYLVKRTGEKVFLECVQDMDHENMFWYRQDPGLGLRLIYFSYDVKMKEKGDIPEGYSVSREKKERFSLILESASTNQTSMYLCASSLGEGGAFFGQGTRLTVV.

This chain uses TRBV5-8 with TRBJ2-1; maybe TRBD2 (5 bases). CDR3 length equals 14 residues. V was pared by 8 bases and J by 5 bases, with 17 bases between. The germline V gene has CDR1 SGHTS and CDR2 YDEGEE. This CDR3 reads CASPQPDGDNEQFF. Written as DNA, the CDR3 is TGTGCCAGTCCCCAACCCGACGGGGACAATGAGCAGTTCTTC.

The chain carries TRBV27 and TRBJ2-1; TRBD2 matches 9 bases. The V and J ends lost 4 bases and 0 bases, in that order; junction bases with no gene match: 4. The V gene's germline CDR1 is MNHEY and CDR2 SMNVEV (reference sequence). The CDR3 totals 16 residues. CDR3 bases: TGTGCCAGCAGTTACGATAGCGGGAGCTCCTACAATGAGCAGTTCTTC. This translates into CASSYDSGSSYNEQFF.

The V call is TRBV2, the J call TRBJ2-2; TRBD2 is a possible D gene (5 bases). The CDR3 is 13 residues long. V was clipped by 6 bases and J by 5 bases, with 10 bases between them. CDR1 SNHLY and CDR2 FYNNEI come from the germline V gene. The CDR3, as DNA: TGTGCCAGCAGCGGGGATATTACCGGGGAGCTGTTTTTT. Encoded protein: CASSGDITGELFF.

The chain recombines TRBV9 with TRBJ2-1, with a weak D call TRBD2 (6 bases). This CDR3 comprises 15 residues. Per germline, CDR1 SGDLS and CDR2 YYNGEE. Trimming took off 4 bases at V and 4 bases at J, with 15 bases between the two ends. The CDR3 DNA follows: TGTGCCAGCAGCCCCGGGTCTAGCGTTTACAATGAGCAGTTCTTC. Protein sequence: CASSPGSSVYNEQFF.

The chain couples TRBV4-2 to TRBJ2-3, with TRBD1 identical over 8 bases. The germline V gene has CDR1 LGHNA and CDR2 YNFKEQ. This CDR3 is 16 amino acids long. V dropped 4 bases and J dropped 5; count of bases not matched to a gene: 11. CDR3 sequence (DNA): TGTGCCAGCAGCCTCCGAGCAGGGGGCTCTGGAGATACGCAGTATTTT. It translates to CASSLRAGGSGDTQYF.

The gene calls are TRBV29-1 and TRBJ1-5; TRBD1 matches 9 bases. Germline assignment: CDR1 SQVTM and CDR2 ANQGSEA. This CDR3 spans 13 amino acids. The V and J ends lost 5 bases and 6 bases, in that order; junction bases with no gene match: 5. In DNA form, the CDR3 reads TGCAGCGTTACAGGGGGCGGAGGTCAGCCCCAGCATTTT. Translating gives CSVTGGGGQPQHF.

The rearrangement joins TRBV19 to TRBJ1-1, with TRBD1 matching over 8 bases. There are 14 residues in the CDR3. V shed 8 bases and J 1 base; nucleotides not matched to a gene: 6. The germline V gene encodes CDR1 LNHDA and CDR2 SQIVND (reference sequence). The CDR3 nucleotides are TGTGCCAGTCTCAGGGGGCGAGGGAACACTGAAGCTTTCTTT. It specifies CASLRGRGNTEAFF.

CDR3 sequence reads: CASSYSQTPNEKLFF. The CDR3 region has the DNA TGTGCCAGCAGTTACTCACAGACCCCTAATGAAAAACTGTTTTTT. The chain recombines TRBV6-5 with TRBJ1-4; D ambiguous. CDR3 length equals 15 residues. Trimming took 0 bases from V and 3 from J, leaving 8 bases between them. Germline CDR1 and CDR2: MNHEY and SVGAGI.

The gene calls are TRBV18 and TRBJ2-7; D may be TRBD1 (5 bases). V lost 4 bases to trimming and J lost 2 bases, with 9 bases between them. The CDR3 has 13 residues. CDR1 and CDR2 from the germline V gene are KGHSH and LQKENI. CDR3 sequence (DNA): TGTGCCAGCTCACGTGACAGCCCCTACGAGCAGTACTTC. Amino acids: CASSRDSPYEQYF. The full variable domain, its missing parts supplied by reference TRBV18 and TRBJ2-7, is NAGVMQNPRHLVRRRGQEARLRCSPMKGHSHVYWYRQLPEEGLKFMVYLQKENIIDESGMPKERFSAEFPKEGPSILRIQQVVRGDSAAYFCASSRDSPYEQYFGPGTRLTVT.